These 8 T cell receptor beta chains were sequenced from one sample in a study of T cell responses to AZD1222 COVID-19 vaccine. Some clones are missing from TCRdb's copy, which holds only in-frame ones; the method was immunoSEQ multiplex PCR. The repertoire has about 100,000 clones, approximately 87% of them found once; the top ten carry 4% to 5%. Sequences were derived from peripheral blood, sampled on day 0 of MenACWY control vaccination. The receptor source for this set is an adult in good health.

The rearrangement uses TRBV7-8 and TRBJ1-3, with D maybe TRBD1 (6 bases). The CDR3 is 18 residues long. V was clipped by 1 base and J by 2 bases, with 18 bases between them. Germline V CDR1 and CDR2: SGHVS, FQNEAQ. CDR3 region: CASSLGSRGQVAGNTIYF. CDR3 bases: TGTGCCAGCAGCTTAGGTTCCAGGGGCCAGGTAGCTGGAAACACCATATATTTT.

The chain joins TRBV21-1 to TRBJ2-7; the table's D call, TRBD2, has no DNA check behind it. TRBV21-1 is flagged as a pseudogene. This CDR3 spans 16 amino acids. CDR3 in amino acids: CASSSRGTSGSHEQYF. CDR3 nucleotide sequence: TGTGCCAGCAGCAGCCGGGGGACTAGCGGGAGCCACGAGCAGTACTTC.

This chain connects TRBV4-2 to TRBJ1-4; D remains ambiguous. Germline V lookup: CDR1 LGHNA, CDR2 YNFKEQ. This CDR3 has 13 residues. Trimming removed 0 bases from V and 7 bases from J, with 6 bases in between. The CDR3 nucleotides are TGTGCCAGCAGCCAAGACCCGGGTGAAAAACTGTTTTTT. It encodes CASSQDPGEKLFF.

The V and J genes are TRBV7-6 and TRBJ2-1; 14 bases match TRBD2. V shed 5 bases and J 7 bases; nucleotides not matched to a gene: 7. The V gene's germline CDR1 is SGHVS and CDR2 FNYEAQ. The CDR3 loop spans 16 amino acids. CDR3 in DNA: TGTGCCAGCAGCCTGGGGACTAGCGGGAGTGGGAATGAGCAGTTCTTC. Encoded protein: CASSLGTSGSGNEQFF. The full variable domain, its missing parts supplied by reference TRBV7-6 and TRBJ2-1, is GAGVSQSPRYKVTKRGQDVALRCDPISGHVSLYWYRQALGQGPEFLTYFNYEAQQDKSGLPNDRFSAERPEGSISTLTIQRTEQRDSAMYRCASSLGTSGSGNEQFFGPGTRLTVL.

J is TRBJ2-5 and V is TRBV19; the match to TRBD1 covers 9 bases. V gave up 5 bases and J gave up 5 bases; unmatched junction bases: 9. This CDR3 spans 15 amino acids. Germline CDR1 and CDR2: LNHDA and SQIVND (reference sequence). The CDR3 nucleotides are TGTGCCAGTAGTCCCCGGGACAGGGTAAGGGAGACCCAGTACTTC. Amino acids: CASSPRDRVRETQYF.

The chain has TRBV9 and TRBJ2-1; no definite D call. The germline CDR1 and CDR2 sequences are SGDLS and YYNGEE. V shed 7 bases and J shed 0 bases, with 8 bases lying between them. The CDR3 has 13 amino acids. The CDR3 loop is CASGSSSYNEQFF. CDR3 bases: TGTGCCAGCGGGTCGAGCTCCTACAATGAGCAGTTCTTC.

The V call is TRBV5-1, the J call TRBJ2-3; D tentatively reads TRBD1 or TRBD2 (6 bases each). This CDR3 is 15 amino acids long. V dropped 3 bases and J dropped 5 bases, with 16 bases sitting between them. The germline gives CDR1 SGHRS, CDR2 YFSETQ. The DNA of the CDR3 is TGCGCCAGCAGCTCTCTCGGGGGCAGGGGAGATACGCAGTATTTT. Amino acid sequence: CASSSLGGRGDTQYF.

The rearrangement uses TRBV7-2 and TRBJ2-1; 11 bases are a match to TRBD1. The CDR3 is made up of 16 amino acids. The germline CDR1 and CDR2 sequences are SGHTA and FQGNSA. Germline trimming cut 5 bases from V and 4 bases from J; bases unmatched to any gene: 7. CDR3 bases: TGTGCCAGCAGCACCCGGACAGGGGGCGCTTACAATGAGCAGTTCTTC. Protein product: CASSTRTGGAYNEQFF.